This T cell receptor beta chain was observed in a study of blood T cell repertoires in COVID-19. CDR1 and CDR2 from the germline V gene are LGHDT and YNNKEL (reference sequence). The CDR3 is 16 amino acids. The V segment lost 4 bases and the J segment 8 bases; nucleotides outside the gene matches: 11. Sequenced by immunoSEQ multiplex PCR; TCRdb stores in-frame clones only, minus some. Here the sample spans under 200,000 clones, around 84% being singletons. This rearrangement joins TRBV3-1 (or the pseudogene TRBV3-2) to TRBJ2-1; 10 bases map to TRBD1. The origin of this receptor is a woman aged 45 to 65 with COVID-19, enrolled during active disease. The sequencing input was peripheral blood. In DNA form, the CDR3 reads TGTGCCAGCAGCCGACAGGGGGCGCTTGCTTTGGATGAGCAGTTCTTC. This gives the protein CASSRQGALALDEQFF.